This T cell receptor (beta chain) appears in the sequencing data of a study of cytomegalovirus exposure and HLA in healthy donors. In germline, CDR1 is MNHNS, CDR2 SASEGT. This CDR3 has 13 residues. Trimming took off 11 bases at V and 0 bases at J, with 13 bases between the two ends. General study results and limits: When presence/absence was analysed, sequencing depth was taken to be roughly uniform across donors. Among TCR beta chains of equal frequency, HLA-associated ones were more clonally expanded in a later analysis. The likely explanation for a cluster of highly shared sequence variants was sequencing artifact. Cytomegalovirus-associated TCR beta chains were listed, numbering roughly 150.

The PCR employed 60 Vbeta primers together with 13 Jbeta primers. The protocol was immunoSEQ multiplex PCR, while the TCRdb copy is restricted to in-frame clones and leaves out a portion. The top ten clones hold 2% to 3% of a sample with around 170,000 clones, around four fifths of them seen once. Concerning this clone: The antigen remains undetermined.

The sequenced material came from PBMCs. The V and J genes are TRBV6-1 and TRBJ1-1, with a possible D match to TRBD1 (5 bases). The source of this sequence is a woman in her fifties or sixties in good health and CMV-seropositive. CDR3 in amino acids: CASGGGMNTEAFF. CDR3 DNA sequence: TGTGCCTCCGGGGGAGGTATGAACACTGAAGCTTTCTTT.